This T cell receptor beta chain was recorded in a study of CD8 T cells in ankylosing spondylitis. Study results and caveats: Characteristic of ankylosing spondylitis blood, it appeared, was a TCR beta motif comprising 7 to 9 highly homologous variants.

This clonotype was seen ten or more times. Its antigen is unidentified. TCRdb processed the 5' RACE reads anew with MiXCR; each CDR3 protein has one entry. This table has some 220,000 distinct CDR3 sequences, more than 5.5% appearing once. The sample was blood, either unsorted or a sorted T cell fraction (not recorded which). This TCR derives from a male donor with ankylosing spondylitis.

The DNA of the CDR3 is TGTGCCAGCAGTTACTTGACAGGATCTGGCTACACCTTC. As protein: CASSYLTGSGYTF. The chain combines TRBV6-5 with TRBJ1-2; tentatively, D is TRBD1 (6 bases). Germline CDR1 MNHEY, CDR2 SVGAGI. V was pared by 1 base and J by 7 bases, with 10 bases between. This CDR3 has 13 residues.